These 6 T cell receptor beta chains originate from one sample sequenced in a study of cytomegalovirus exposure and HLA in healthy donors. In the PCR, 60 Vbeta and 13 Jbeta primers were used. Assay: immunoSEQ multiplex PCR; the TCRdb copy retains only in-frame clones and omits some. This table holds roughly 100,000 clones, approximately 72% found once. The sequenced sample consisted of PBMCs. The receptor source for this set is a woman in her thirties or forties in good health and CMV-seronegative.

The rearrangement joins TRBV11-2 to TRBJ2-7, with TRBD1 matching over 8 bases. Germline values: CDR1 SGHAT, CDR2 FQNNGV. V lost 1 base, J lost 0 bases, and 2 bases stayed unmatched. This CDR3 has 15 residues. As DNA, the CDR3 is TGTGCCAGCAGCTTAGGACAGGGGCCCTCCTACGAGCAGTACTTC. This codes for CASSLGQGPSYEQYF.

The V call is TRBV28, the J call TRBJ2-6; D remains unclear. Germline V CDR1 and CDR2: MDHEN, SYDVKM. V lost 7 bases, J lost 4 bases, and 14 bases lay in between. This CDR3 has 15 amino acids. The DNA of the CDR3 is TGTGCCAGCATCCCCAGGATGGCGGGGGCCAACGTCCTGACTTTC. It codes for CASIPRMAGANVLTF.

The rearrangement uses TRBV7-3 and TRBJ1-5; TRBD1 is a possible D gene (5 bases). Trimming removed 8 bases from V and 2 bases from J, with 10 bases in between. The CDR3 contains 13 residues. The V gene's germline CDR1 is SGHTA and CDR2 FQGTGA. CDR3 in DNA: TGTGCCAGCGACAAACAGGGCAATCAGCCCCAGCATTTT. This encodes CASDKQGNQPQHF.

This clone was observed a single time. The chain joins TRBV7-9 to TRBJ1-1; D is perhaps TRBD1 (6 bases). With 5 bases removed from V and 5 bases from J, the gap between germline ends came to 12 bases. The CDR3 contains 13 residues. Germline assignment: CDR1 SEHNR and CDR2 FQNEAQ (reference sequence). In nucleotides, the CDR3 is TGTGCCAGCAGCCGGAGGGGGGGGACTGAAGCTTTCTTT. Its translation is CASSRRGGTEAFF.

J is TRBJ2-6 and V is TRBV2; D uncertain. With 5 bases removed from V and 0 bases from J, the gap between germline ends came to 11 bases. Germline CDR1 reads SNHLY; CDR2 reads FYNNEI. This CDR3 is built from 16 residues. This CDR3 reads CASSPTQYSGANVLTF. In nucleotides, the CDR3 is TGTGCCAGCAGTCCTACACAGTACTCTGGGGCCAACGTCCTGACTTTC.

CDR3 loop: CASSLDRGPGANVLTF. As DNA, the CDR3 is TGTGCCAGCAGCCTAGACAGGGGGCCTGGGGCCAACGTCCTGACTTTC. The chain couples TRBV7-6 to TRBJ2-6; 10 bases fit TRBD1. With V trimmed by 5 bases and J by 2 bases, 3 bases remained unmatched. This CDR3 is built from 16 residues. CDR1 is SGHVS, CDR2 FNYEAQ, per germline.